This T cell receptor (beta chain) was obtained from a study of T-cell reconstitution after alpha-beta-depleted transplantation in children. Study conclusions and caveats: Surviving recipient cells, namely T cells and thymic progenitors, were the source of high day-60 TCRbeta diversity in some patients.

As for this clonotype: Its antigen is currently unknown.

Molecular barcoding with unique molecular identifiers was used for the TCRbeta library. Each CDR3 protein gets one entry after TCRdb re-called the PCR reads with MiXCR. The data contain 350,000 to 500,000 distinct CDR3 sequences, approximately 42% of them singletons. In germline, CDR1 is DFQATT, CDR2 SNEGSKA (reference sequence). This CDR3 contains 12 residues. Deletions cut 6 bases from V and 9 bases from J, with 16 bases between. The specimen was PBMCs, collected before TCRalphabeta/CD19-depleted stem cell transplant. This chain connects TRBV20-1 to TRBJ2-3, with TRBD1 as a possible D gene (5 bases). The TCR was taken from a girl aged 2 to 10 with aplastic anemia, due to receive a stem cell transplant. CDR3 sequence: CSAPLSWGTQYF. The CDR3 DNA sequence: TGCAGTGCCCCCCTTTCCTGGGGCACGCAGTATTTT.